These 2 T cell receptor beta chains came from one sample sequenced in a study of T cell changes during pregnancy in multiple sclerosis. TCRdb keeps only in-frame clones here, not all; method: immunoSEQ multiplex PCR. The table has tens of thousands of clones, roughly 93% seen once. This material consisted of peripheral blood, taken in the second trimester of pregnancy. These receptors were taken from a female donor in good health, enrolled as a control in a pregnancy study.

This clone was counted between two and nine times. The chain carries TRBV7-6 and TRBJ2-3, with D possibly TRBD2 on 5 matching bases. The V and J ends lost 2 bases and 6 bases respectively, with 12 bases between them. The germline V gene has CDR1 SGHVS and CDR2 FNYEAQ. The CDR3 is made up of 14 amino acids. This chain's CDR3 is CASSLSGSYDTQYF. The CDR3 DNA reads as TGTGCCAGCAGCTTATCTGGGAGTTATGATACGCAGTATTTT.

CDR3 DNA sequence: TGTGCCAGCAGCCGAACAGGGGGAGGGAACACTGAAGCTTTCTTT. Its protein product is CASSRTGGGNTEAFF. This chain connects TRBV28 to TRBJ1-1, with 8 bases lining up with TRBD1. The CDR3 has 15 amino acids. The trim removed 6 bases at V and 1 base at J, leaving 7 bases unmatched. Per the germline V gene, CDR1 is MDHEN and CDR2 is SYDVKM.